This T cell receptor (beta chain) derives from a study of T-cell memory formation after mild COVID-19. Study context: The study found TCR clusters largely donor specific.

Germline V CDR1 and CDR2: SGHRS, YFSETQ. V was pared by 4 bases and J by 4 bases, with 8 bases between. CDR3 length: 12 residues. With regard to this clonotype: Its target is not known.

General study results and limits: Cross-reactive memory apparently joined, as some responding clones appeared in pre-infection memory. The CD4+ clones that contracted clustered mainly within CM and EM, and the CD8+ clones concentrated in EMRA. The study found balanced CD4/CD8 in clones contracting day 15 to 85 and a CD4+ lean in later expanders.

From the 5' RACE reads, TCRdb called clonotypes with MiXCR, one entry per CDR3 protein. The data show tens of thousands of distinct CDR3 sequences, with around 13% seen just once and 31% held by the top ten. The source is an adult woman who had mild COVID-19 (a few samples of this study predate the infection). Cell type and time point are not known. The J gene is TRBJ2-5, the V gene TRBV5-1; TRBD2 is a possible D gene (6 bases). Input material: PBMCs or a T cell subset sorted from them (not recorded which). The chain's CDR3 is CASSPGLETQYF. CDR3 in DNA: TGCGCCAGCAGCCCGGGACTAGAGACCCAGTACTTC.